The present TCR beta chain was sequenced within a study of blood T cell repertoires in COVID-19. Background on the study: Sample material is recorded as cDNA or gDNA derived from T cells, B-cell-depleted T cells, or PBMCs.

The CDR3 consists of 16 residues. With V trimmed by 0 bases and J by 5 bases, 6 bases remained unmatched. Per the germline V gene, CDR1 is MNHEY and CDR2 is SMNVEV (reference sequence). Authors' methods: Amplification of reference gene primers provided the estimated nucleated cell counts. TCRdb's copy holds only in-frame clones and misses some; the assay was immunoSEQ multiplex PCR. The D gene and trimming were derived from the DNA, and the V and J assignments and clone size from that table. The data show roughly 41,000 clones, about 87% seen once. This TCR was recovered from a human donor in a cohort sampled during active COVID-19. Sequenced: peripheral blood. The chain joins TRBV27 to TRBJ2-5; 10 bases align to TRBD1. CDR3 loop: CASSLSWDRGRETQYF. DNA of the CDR3: TGTGCCAGCAGTTTATCGTGGGACAGGGGACGGGAGACCCAGTACTTC.